This T cell receptor beta chain was obtained from a study of cytomegalovirus exposure and HLA in healthy donors. The germline gives CDR1 MDHEN, CDR2 SYDVKM. This CDR3 comprises 15 residues. With 4 bases clipped from V and 10 bases from J, the junction kept 8 bases outside the gene matches. 60 Vbeta and 13 Jbeta primers were used in PCR. Method: immunoSEQ multiplex PCR; TCRdb's copy keeps in-frame clones and lacks some. The data show approximately 100,000 clones, around 66% seen once. The sequence came from a man younger than 45 in good health and CMV-seronegative. Sequenced input: PBMCs. This chain connects TRBV28 to TRBJ1-6, with 9 bases that match TRBD1. The chain's CDR3 is CASSSRDRVVSPLHF. In DNA, the CDR3 is TGTGCCAGCAGTTCCCGGGACAGGGTGGTATCACCCCTCCACTTT.